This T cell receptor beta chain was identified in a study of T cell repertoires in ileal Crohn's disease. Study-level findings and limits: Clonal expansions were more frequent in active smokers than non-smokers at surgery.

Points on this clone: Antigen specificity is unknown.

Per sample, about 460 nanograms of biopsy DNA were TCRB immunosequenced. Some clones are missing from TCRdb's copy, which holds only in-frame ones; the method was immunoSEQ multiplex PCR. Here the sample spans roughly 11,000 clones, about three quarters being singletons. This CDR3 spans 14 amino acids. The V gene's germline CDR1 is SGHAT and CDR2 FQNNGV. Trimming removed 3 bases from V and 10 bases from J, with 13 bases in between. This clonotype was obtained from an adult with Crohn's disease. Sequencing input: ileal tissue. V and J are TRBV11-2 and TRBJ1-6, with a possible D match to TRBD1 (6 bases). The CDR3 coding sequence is TGTGCCAGCAGCTTGGGGGGGCTCGGCTCACCCCTCCACTTT. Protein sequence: CASSLGGLGSPLHF.